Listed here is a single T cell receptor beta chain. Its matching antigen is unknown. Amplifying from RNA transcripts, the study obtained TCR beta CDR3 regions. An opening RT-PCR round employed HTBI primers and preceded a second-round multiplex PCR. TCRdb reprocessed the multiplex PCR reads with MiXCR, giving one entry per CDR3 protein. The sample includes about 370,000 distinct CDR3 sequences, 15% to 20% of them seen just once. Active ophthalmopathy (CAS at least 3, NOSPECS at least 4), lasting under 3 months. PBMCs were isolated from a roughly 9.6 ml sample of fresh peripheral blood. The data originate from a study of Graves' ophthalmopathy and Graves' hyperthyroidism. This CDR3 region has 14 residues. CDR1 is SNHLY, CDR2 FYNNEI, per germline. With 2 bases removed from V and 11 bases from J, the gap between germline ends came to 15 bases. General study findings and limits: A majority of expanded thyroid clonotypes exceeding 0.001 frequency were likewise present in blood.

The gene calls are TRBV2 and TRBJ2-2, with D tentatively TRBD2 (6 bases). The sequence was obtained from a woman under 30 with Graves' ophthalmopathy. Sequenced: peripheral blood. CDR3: CASSEWWGDSELFF. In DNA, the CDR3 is TGTGCCAGCAGTGAATGGTGGGGGGACTCAGAGCTGTTTTTT.